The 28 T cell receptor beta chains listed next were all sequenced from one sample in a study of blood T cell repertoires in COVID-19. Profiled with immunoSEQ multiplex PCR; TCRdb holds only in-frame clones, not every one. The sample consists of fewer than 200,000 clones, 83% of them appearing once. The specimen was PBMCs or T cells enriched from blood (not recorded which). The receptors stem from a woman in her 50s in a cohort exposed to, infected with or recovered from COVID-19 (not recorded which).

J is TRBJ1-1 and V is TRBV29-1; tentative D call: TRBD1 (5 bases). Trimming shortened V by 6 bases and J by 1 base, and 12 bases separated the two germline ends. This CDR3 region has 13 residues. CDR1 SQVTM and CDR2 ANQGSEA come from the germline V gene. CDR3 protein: CSVLGLGNTEAFF. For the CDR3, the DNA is TGCAGCGTCTTGGGACTTGGGAACACTGAAGCTTTCTTT.

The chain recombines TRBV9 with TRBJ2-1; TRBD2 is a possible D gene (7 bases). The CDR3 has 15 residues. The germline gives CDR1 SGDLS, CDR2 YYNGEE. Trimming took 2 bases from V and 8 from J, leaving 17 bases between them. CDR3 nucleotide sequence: TGTGCCAGCAGCGTGGGGGGGACAACGAGCGATGAGCAGTTCTTC. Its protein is CASSVGGTTSDEQFF.

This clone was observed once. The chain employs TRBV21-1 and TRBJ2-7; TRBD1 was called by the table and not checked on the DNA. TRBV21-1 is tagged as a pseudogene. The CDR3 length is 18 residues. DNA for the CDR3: TGTGCCAGCAGCAAAAGCAGGGCAAGACAGGGGTTTTCCTACGAGCAGTACTTC. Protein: CASSKSRARQGFSYEQYF.

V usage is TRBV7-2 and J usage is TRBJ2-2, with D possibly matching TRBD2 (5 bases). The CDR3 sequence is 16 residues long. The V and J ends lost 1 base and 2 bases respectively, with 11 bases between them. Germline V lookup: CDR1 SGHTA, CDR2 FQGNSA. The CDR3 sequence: CASSLVGGPNTGELFF. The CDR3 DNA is TGTGCCAGCAGCTTAGTCGGCGGGCCCAACACCGGGGAGCTGTTTTTT.

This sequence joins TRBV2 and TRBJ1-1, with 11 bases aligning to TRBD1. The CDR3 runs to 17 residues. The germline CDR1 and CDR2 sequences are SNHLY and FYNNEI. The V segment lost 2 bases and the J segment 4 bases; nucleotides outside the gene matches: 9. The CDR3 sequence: CASSESWTGGAGTEAFF. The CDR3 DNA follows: TGTGCCAGCAGTGAAAGTTGGACAGGGGGCGCGGGCACTGAAGCTTTCTTT.

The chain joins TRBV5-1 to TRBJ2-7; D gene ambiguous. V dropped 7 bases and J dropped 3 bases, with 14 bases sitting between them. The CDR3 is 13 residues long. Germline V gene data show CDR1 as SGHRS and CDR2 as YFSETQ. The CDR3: CASCARPNYEQYF. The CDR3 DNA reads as TGCGCCAGCTGTGCCAGGCCGAACTACGAGCAGTACTTC.

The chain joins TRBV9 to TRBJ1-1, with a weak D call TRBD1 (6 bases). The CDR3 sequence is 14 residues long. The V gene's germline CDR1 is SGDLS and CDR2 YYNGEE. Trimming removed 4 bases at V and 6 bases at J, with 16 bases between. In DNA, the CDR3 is TGTGCCAGCAGCCCCTTGGGGGGGGGCGCTGAAGCTTTCTTT. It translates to CASSPLGGGAEAFF. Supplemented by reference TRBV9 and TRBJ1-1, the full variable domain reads DSGVTQTPKHLITATGQRVTLRCSPRSGDLSVYWYQQSLDQGLQFLIQYYNGEERAKGNILERFSAQQFPDLHSELNLSSLELGDSALYFCASSPLGGGAEAFFGQGTRLTVV.

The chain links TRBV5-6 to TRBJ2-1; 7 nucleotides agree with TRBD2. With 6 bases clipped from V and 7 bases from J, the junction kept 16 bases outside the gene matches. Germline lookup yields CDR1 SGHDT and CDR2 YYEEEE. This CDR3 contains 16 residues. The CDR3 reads CASTPQRERWMNEQFF. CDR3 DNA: TGTGCCAGCACTCCACAGCGGGAACGGTGGATGAATGAGCAGTTCTTC.

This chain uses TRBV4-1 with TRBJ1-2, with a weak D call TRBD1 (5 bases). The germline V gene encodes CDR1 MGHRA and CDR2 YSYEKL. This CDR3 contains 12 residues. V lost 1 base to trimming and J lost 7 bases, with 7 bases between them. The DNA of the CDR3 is TGCGCCAGCAGCCAAGGGGGGGTTGGCTACACCTTC. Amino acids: CASSQGGVGYTF.

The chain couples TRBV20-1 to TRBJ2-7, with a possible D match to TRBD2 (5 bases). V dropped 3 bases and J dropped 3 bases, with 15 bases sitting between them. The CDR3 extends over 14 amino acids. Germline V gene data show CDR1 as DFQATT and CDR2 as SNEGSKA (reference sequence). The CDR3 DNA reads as TGCAGTGCTAGTAAGGGAGCGGAACTCTACGAGCAGTACTTC. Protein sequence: CSASKGAELYEQYF.

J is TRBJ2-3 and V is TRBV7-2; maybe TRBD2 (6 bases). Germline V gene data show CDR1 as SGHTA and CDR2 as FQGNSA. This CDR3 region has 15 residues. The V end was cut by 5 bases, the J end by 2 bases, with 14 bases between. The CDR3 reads CASSPLAAITDTQYF. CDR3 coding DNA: TGTGCCAGCAGCCCCTTAGCGGCAATCACAGATACGCAGTATTTT.

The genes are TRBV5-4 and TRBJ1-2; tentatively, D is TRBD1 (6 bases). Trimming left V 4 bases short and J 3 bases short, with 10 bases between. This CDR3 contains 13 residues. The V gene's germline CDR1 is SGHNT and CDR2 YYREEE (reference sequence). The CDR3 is CASSPRQDYGYTF. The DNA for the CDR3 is TGTGCCAGCAGCCCGCGACAGGACTATGGCTACACCTTC.

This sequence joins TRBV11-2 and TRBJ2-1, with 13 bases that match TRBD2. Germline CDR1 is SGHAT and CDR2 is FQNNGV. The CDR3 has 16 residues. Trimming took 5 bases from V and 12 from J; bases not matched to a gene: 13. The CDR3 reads CASSLGLAGSARGQFF. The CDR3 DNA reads TGTGCCAGCAGCCTGGGACTAGCGGGATCCGCGAGGGGGCAGTTCTTC.

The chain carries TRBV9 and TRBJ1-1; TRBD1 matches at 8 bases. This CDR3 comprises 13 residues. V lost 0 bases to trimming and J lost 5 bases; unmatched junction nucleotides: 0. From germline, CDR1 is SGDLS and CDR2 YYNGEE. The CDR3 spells CASSVGQGTEAFF. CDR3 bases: TGTGCCAGCAGCGTAGGACAGGGGACTGAAGCTTTCTTT.

Written as DNA, the CDR3 is TGTGCCAGCAGTTTGTACGTATCGGGAGTTGGGGATGAGCAGTTCTTC. It translates to CASSLYVSGVGDEQFF. V and J are TRBV27 and TRBJ2-1; D might be TRBD2 (6 bases). Trimming removed 3 bases from V and 8 bases from J, with 20 bases in between. Germline V gene data show CDR1 as MNHEY and CDR2 as SMNVEV (reference sequence). The CDR3 has 16 amino acids.

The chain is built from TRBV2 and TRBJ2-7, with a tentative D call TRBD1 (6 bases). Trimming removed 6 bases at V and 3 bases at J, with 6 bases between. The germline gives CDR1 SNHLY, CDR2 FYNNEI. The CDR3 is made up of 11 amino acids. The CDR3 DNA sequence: TGTGCCAGCAGGGACAGCTACGAGCAGTACTTC. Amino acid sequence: CASRDSYEQYF.

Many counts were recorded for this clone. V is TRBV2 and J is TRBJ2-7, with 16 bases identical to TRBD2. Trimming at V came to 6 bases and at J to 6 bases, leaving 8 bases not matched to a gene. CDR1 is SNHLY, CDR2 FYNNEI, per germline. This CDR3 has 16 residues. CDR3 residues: CASRPPGLAGGSEQYF. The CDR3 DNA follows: TGTGCCAGCAGACCCCCGGGACTAGCGGGAGGGAGCGAGCAGTACTTC.

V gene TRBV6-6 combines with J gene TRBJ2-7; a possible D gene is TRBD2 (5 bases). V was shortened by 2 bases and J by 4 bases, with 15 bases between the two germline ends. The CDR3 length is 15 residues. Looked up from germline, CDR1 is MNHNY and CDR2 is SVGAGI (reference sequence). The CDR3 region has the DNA TGTGCCAGCAGTTACGCTGAGGGTCGGGGTTACGAGCAGTACTTC. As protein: CASSYAEGRGYEQYF.

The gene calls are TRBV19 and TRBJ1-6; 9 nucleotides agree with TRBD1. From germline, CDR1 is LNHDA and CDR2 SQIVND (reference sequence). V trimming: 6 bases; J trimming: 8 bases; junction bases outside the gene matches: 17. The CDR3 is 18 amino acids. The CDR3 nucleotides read TGTGCCAGTAGGGAAATGGGGACAGGGAGATATCTCGATTCACCCCTCCACTTT. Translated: CASREMGTGRYLDSPLHF.

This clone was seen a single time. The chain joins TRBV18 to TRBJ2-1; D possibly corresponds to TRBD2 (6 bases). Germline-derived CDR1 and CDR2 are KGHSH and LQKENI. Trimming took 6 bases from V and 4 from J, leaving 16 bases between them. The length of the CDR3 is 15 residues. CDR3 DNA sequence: TGTGCCAGCTCCACGGGGGTAGCGACATACAATGAGCAGTTCTTC. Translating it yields CASSTGVATYNEQFF.

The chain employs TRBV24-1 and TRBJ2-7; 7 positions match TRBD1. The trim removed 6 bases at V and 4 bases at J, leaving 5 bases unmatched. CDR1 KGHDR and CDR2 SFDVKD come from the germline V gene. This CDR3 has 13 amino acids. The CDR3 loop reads CATSQTGRYEQYF. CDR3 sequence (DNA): TGTGCCACCAGTCAGACAGGGCGATACGAGCAGTACTTC.

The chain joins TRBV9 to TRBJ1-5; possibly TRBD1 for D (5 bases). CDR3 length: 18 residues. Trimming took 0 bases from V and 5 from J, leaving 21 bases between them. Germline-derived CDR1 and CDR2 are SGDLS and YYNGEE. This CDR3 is CASSVVTGPKFGYQPQHF. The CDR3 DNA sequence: TGTGCCAGCAGCGTAGTTACAGGACCTAAATTCGGCTATCAGCCCCAGCATTTT.

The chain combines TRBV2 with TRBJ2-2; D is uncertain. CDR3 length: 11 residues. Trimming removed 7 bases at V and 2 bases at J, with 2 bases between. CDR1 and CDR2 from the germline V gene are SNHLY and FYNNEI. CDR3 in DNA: TGTGCCAGCACTAACACCGGGGAGCTGTTTTTT. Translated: CASTNTGELFF.

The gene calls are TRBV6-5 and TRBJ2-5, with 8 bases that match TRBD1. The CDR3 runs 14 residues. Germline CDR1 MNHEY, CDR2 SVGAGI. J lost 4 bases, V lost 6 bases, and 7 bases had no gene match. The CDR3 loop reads CASSWTGSGETQYF. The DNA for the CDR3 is TGTGCCAGCAGCTGGACAGGGAGCGGAGAGACCCAGTACTTC.

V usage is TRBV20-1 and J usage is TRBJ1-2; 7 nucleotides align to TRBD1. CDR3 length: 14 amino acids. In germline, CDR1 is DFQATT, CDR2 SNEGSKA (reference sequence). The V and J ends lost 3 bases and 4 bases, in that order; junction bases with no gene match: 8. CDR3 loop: CSASRTGPSYGYTF. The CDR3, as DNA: TGCAGTGCTAGTAGGACAGGACCCTCCTATGGCTACACCTTC.

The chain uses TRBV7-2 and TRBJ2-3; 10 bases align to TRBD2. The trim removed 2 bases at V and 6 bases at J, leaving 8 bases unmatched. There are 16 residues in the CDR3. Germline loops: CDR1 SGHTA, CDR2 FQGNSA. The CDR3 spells CASSLSSGGPGDTQYF. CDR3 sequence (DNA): TGTGCCAGCAGCTTATCTAGCGGGGGTCCGGGGGATACGCAGTATTTT.

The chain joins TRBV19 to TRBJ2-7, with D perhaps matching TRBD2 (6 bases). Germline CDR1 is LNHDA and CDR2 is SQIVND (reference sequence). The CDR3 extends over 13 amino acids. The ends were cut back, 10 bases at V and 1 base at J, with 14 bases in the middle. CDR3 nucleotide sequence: TGTGCCACCTCCCCTGGGGGGTCCTACGAGCAGTACTTC. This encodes CATSPGGSYEQYF.

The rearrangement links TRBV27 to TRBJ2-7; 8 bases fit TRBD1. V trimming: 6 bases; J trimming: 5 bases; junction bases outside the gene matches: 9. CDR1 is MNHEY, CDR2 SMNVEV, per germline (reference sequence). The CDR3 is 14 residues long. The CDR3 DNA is TGTGCCAGCAGCCTCCAGGGGGCGCAGGACGAGCAGTACTTC. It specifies CASSLQGAQDEQYF.